Following are 5 T cell receptor beta chains from one sample sequenced in a study of beta chain features in type 1 diabetes. Findings and limits, study-wide: Shortening of TCRB CDR3s, moderate but significant, appeared in all four CD4+ subsets of Type 1 diabetes patients.

The study reverse transcribed the entire isolated RNA, so it sequenced expressed TCRB transcripts. Measured with immunoSEQ multiplex PCR; TCRdb has only the in-frame clones, and not every one. Among about 28,000 clones listed, about two thirds were seen once. For these TCRs, the target antigens are not known. The sample comprised Tregs from blood. The receptor set was obtained from a woman between 25 and 40 years old with type 1 diabetes.

J is TRBJ1-6 and V is TRBV6-5, with D possibly being TRBD1 (5 bases). The length of the CDR3 is 15 residues. V was trimmed by 2 bases and J by 1 base, leaving 6 bases between them. Germline CDR1 MNHEY, CDR2 SVGAGI. The CDR3 loop is CASSYDRSYNSPLHF. For the CDR3, the DNA is TGTGCCAGCAGTTACGACAGATCCTATAATTCACCCCTCCACTTT.

The rearrangement links TRBV5-1 to TRBJ2-7; TRBD2 matches at 9 bases. The germline CDR1 and CDR2 sequences are SGHRS and YFSETQ. The CDR3 is 14 amino acids. V lost 0 bases, J lost 5 bases, and 3 bases stayed unmatched. As DNA, the CDR3 is TGCGCCAGCAGCTTGGTAGCGGGAGTCGACGAGCAGTACTTC. Translating gives CASSLVAGVDEQYF. The full variable domain, rest sourced from reference TRBV5-1 and TRBJ2-7, is KAGVTQTPRYLIKTRGQQVTLSCSPISGHRSVSWYQQTPGQGLQFLFEYFSETQRNKGNFPGRFSGRQFSNSRSEMNVSTLELGDSALYLCASSLVAGVDEQYFGPGTRLTVT.

This chain connects TRBV7-9 to TRBJ2-3, with D possibly matching TRBD2 (5 bases). Germline CDR1 reads SEHNR; CDR2 reads FQNEAQ (reference sequence). The CDR3 length is 13 residues. Between the trimmed V and J ends, which lost 5 bases and 4 bases, there was a span of 10 bases. CDR3 sequence reads: CASSPWGADTQYF. The CDR3 nucleotides read TGTGCCAGCAGCCCTTGGGGAGCAGATACGCAGTATTTT. The full variable domain, its missing parts supplied by reference TRBV7-9 and TRBJ2-3, is DTGVSQNPRHKITKRGQNVTFRCDPISEHNRLYWYRQTLGQGPEFLTYFQNEAQLEKSRLLSDRFSAERPKGSFSTLEIQRTEQGDSAMYLCASSPWGADTQYFGPGTRLTVL.

This clone appeared a few times. The chain employs TRBV29-1 and TRBJ1-1, with D possibly being TRBD1 (5 bases). The germline V and J ends were trimmed by 3 bases and 10 bases, with 15 bases remaining between them. Germline V lookup: CDR1 SQVTM, CDR2 ANQGSEA. The CDR3 has 12 residues. CDR3 nucleotide sequence: TGCAGCGTTGACCATCTTCAGGGTGGAGCTTTCTTT. Protein product: CSVDHLQGGAFF.

The chain uses TRBV6-5 and TRBJ1-1, with 7 bases fitting TRBD1. The length of the CDR3 is 15 residues. Germline V CDR1 and CDR2: MNHEY, SVGAGI. Trimming removed 7 bases from V and 1 base from J; junction bases left unmatched: 9. CDR3 bases: TGTGCCAGCAAGCAGACAGGGATCGAGAACACTGAAGCTTTCTTT. Its translation: CASKQTGIENTEAFF.